Listed below are T cell receptor beta chains from one sample, sequenced in a study of T cells in Graves' hyperthyroidism and ophthalmopathy. TCRdb passed the multiplex PCR reads through MiXCR, listing each CDR3 protein once. This sample has more than 550,000 distinct CDR3 sequences, with 40% to 55% found just once. Sequenced input: peripheral blood or thyroid tissue (not recorded which). The receptors here all came from an adult man with Graves' disease, either hyperthyroidism or ophthalmopathy (not recorded which). The CDR3 runs from the conserved cysteine through the conserved F or W. D genes are given only for firm matches. Expanded clones get a size class; other rows say once, few or many, or leave the size out.

d_gene: TRBD1
j_gene: TRBJ2-7
abundance: .
v_gene: TRBV11-2
CDR3aa: CASSLYQGDYEQYF
CDR3nt: TGTGCCAGCAGCTTATATCAGGGGGACTACGAGCAGTACTTC

d_gene: TRBD2
j_gene: TRBJ2-7
abundance: .
v_gene: TRBV5-1
CDR3aa: CASSLRTSIYEQYF
CDR3nt: TGCGCCAGCAGCTTGAGGACTAGTATCTACGAGCAGTACTTC

d_gene: TRBD2
j_gene: TRBJ2-5
abundance: .
v_gene: TRBV25-1
CDR3aa: CASSDLAGGLVETQYF
CDR3nt: TGTGCCAGCAGTGATCTAGCGGGAGGGCTGGTAGAGACCCAGTACTTC

d_gene: TRBD1
j_gene: TRBJ1-2
abundance: .
v_gene: TRBV20-1
CDR3aa: CSVRTGPPYGYTF
CDR3nt: TGCAGTGTCCGGACAGGACCACCCTATGGCTACACCTTC

d_gene: .
j_gene: TRBJ1-2
abundance: .
v_gene: TRBV15
CDR3aa: CATSNGDYGYTF
CDR3nt: TGTGCCACCAGCAACGGGGACTATGGCTACACCTTC

d_gene: .
j_gene: TRBJ1-4
abundance: .
v_gene: TRBV5-1
CDR3aa: CASSPMAGDNEKLFF
CDR3nt: TGCGCCAGCAGCCCAATGGCTGGGGATAATGAAAAACTGTTTTTT

d_gene: .
j_gene: TRBJ1-4
abundance: .
v_gene: TRBV10-2
CDR3aa: CASRGSMGKLFF
CDR3nt: TGCGCCAGCAGAGGATCGATGGGAAAACTGTTTTTT

d_gene: TRBD1
j_gene: TRBJ2-7
abundance: .
v_gene: TRBV6-2/TRBV6-3
CDR3aa: CASSPRDRILLVYF
CDR3nt: TGTGCCAGCAGCCCCCGGGACAGGATTTTATTGGTGTACTTC

d_gene: .
j_gene: TRBJ1-1
abundance: many
v_gene: TRBV2
CDR3aa: CASSERMNTEAFF
CDR3nt: TGTGCCAGCAGTGAGAGGATGAACACTGAAGCTTTCTTT

d_gene: .
j_gene: TRBJ1-4
abundance: .
v_gene: TRBV6-6
CDR3aa: CAISEGLDEKLFF
CDR3nt: TGTGCCATCAGTGAAGGGTTGGATGAAAAACTGTTTTTT

d_gene: .
j_gene: TRBJ1-3
abundance: many
v_gene: TRBV7-9
CDR3aa: CASSLAQNTIYF
CDR3nt: TGTGCCAGCAGCTTAGCACAGAACACCATATATTTT

d_gene: .
j_gene: TRBJ2-5
abundance: .
v_gene: TRBV25-1
CDR3aa: CASSELYGGKETQYF
CDR3nt: TGTGCCAGCAGTGAATTGTACGGAGGGAAGGAGACCCAGTACTTC

d_gene: .
j_gene: TRBJ1-2
abundance: .
v_gene: TRBV25-1
CDR3aa: CASSRNRAGYTF
CDR3nt: TGTGCCAGCAGTCGAAACAGGGCTGGCTACACCTTC

d_gene: TRBD1
j_gene: TRBJ1-1
abundance: once
v_gene: TRBV29-1
CDR3aa: CSLVSQGEYSVDTEAFF
CDR3nt: TGCAGCTTAGTGTCACAGGGGGAATATTCGGTTGACACTGAAGCTTTCTTT

d_gene: .
j_gene: TRBJ1-2
abundance: many
v_gene: TRBV10-3
CDR3aa: CAISESPGHGYGYTF
CDR3nt: TGTGCCATCAGTGAGTCTCCGGGACACGGCTATGGCTACACCTTC

d_gene: .
j_gene: TRBJ2-7
abundance: .
v_gene: TRBV20-1
CDR3aa: CSASVGALTYEQYF
CDR3nt: TGCAGTGCTAGTGTGGGGGCTCTGACCTACGAGCAGTACTTC

d_gene: .
j_gene: TRBJ2-7
abundance: few
v_gene: TRBV19
CDR3aa: CASSIATGFSSYEQYF
CDR3nt: TGTGCCAGTAGTATAGCCACAGGGTTTAGCTCCTACGAGCAGTACTTC

d_gene: .
j_gene: TRBJ1-5
abundance: .
v_gene: TRBV10-2
CDR3aa: CASSYSVQGNQPQHF
CDR3nt: TGCGCCAGCAGTTACTCGGTGCAGGGGAATCAGCCCCAGCATTTT

d_gene: TRBD1
j_gene: TRBJ2-7
abundance: once
v_gene: TRBV7-9
CDR3aa: CASSADRVEPLRADF
CDR3nt: TGTGCCAGCAGCGCGGACAGGGTCGAGCCCTTACGAGCAGACTTC

d_gene: TRBD1
j_gene: TRBJ1-4
abundance: .
v_gene: TRBV7-4
CDR3aa: CASSFGQAATNEKLFF
CDR3nt: TGTGCCAGCAGCTTTGGACAGGCTGCAACTAATGAAAAACTGTTTTTT

d_gene: .
j_gene: TRBJ1-5
abundance: .
v_gene: TRBV6-1
CDR3aa: CASSSLGRGQPQHF
CDR3nt: TGTGCCAGCAGCTCCCTAGGTCGGGGTCAGCCCCAGCATTTT

d_gene: .
j_gene: TRBJ1-2
abundance: .
v_gene: TRBV20-1
CDR3aa: CSAILRLIYGYTF
CDR3nt: TGCAGTGCTATACTTCGACTTATCTATGGCTACACCTTC

d_gene: TRBD1
j_gene: TRBJ1-1
abundance: .
v_gene: TRBV5-1
CDR3aa: CASRPTGMGTEAFF
CDR3nt: TGTGCCAGCAGACCGACAGGGATGGGCACTGAAGCTTTCTTT

d_gene: .
j_gene: TRBJ2-2
abundance: .
v_gene: TRBV7-8
CDR3aa: CASSRTLLPNTGELFF
CDR3nt: TGTGCCAGCAGTCGGACTTTACTTCCGAACACCGGGGAGCTGTTTTTT

d_gene: .
j_gene: TRBJ2-7
abundance: .
v_gene: TRBV7-2
CDR3aa: CASSGWARGREQYF
CDR3nt: TGTGCCAGCAGCGGATGGGCTCGGGGACGCGAGCAGTACTTC

d_gene: TRBD1
j_gene: TRBJ2-2
abundance: few
v_gene: TRBV10-3
CDR3aa: CAIQPDASGGPGELFF
CDR3nt: TGTGCCATCCAACCCGACGCGTCAGGGGGCCCCGGGGAGCTGTTTTTT

d_gene: TRBD1
j_gene: TRBJ2-7
abundance: .
v_gene: TRBV7-2
CDR3aa: CATTVSGGHREQYF
CDR3nt: TGTGCCACTACCGTATCAGGGGGCCACCGGGAGCAGTACTTC

d_gene: TRBD2
j_gene: TRBJ2-7
abundance: few
v_gene: TRBV13
CDR3aa: CASSSYPGGGGYEQYF
CDR3nt: TGTGCCAGCAGCTCCTACCCGGGCGGCGGGGGGTACGAGCAGTACTTC

d_gene: .
j_gene: TRBJ1-1
abundance: many
v_gene: TRBV24-1
CDR3aa: CATSDSTGPQNTEAFF
CDR3nt: TGTGCCACCAGTGACTCGACTGGACCGCAGAACACTGAAGCTTTCTTT

d_gene: .
j_gene: TRBJ1-2
abundance: .
v_gene: TRBV15
CDR3aa: CATSRVGSTNYGYTF
CDR3nt: TGTGCCACCAGCAGAGTTGGCAGTACTAACTATGGCTACACCTTC

d_gene: .
j_gene: TRBJ2-2
abundance: few
v_gene: TRBV12-3/TRBV12-4
CDR3aa: CASSSRGGTGELFF
CDR3nt: TGTGCCAGCAGTTCCAGGGGGGGGACCGGGGAGCTGTTTTTT

d_gene: .
j_gene: TRBJ1-5
abundance: many
v_gene: TRBV7-9
CDR3aa: CASSLAAGTPHF
CDR3nt: TGTGCCAGCAGCTTGGCCGCCGGGACTCCCCATTTT

d_gene: .
j_gene: TRBJ1-5
abundance: .
v_gene: TRBV7-9
CDR3aa: CASSLVGIQPQHF
CDR3nt: TGTGCCAGCAGCTTAGTAGGGATTCAGCCCCAGCATTTT

d_gene: .
j_gene: TRBJ2-7
abundance: .
v_gene: TRBV13
CDR3aa: CASSLRSGLSRDF
CDR3nt: TGTGCCAGCAGCTTACGGTCGGGGCTCTCCCGGGACTTC

d_gene: .
j_gene: TRBJ2-7
abundance: .
v_gene: TRBV6-5
CDR3aa: CASSYRGYGYF
CDR3nt: TGTGCCAGCAGTTACCGGGGCTACGGGTACTTC

d_gene: TRBD1
j_gene: TRBJ2-7
abundance: once
v_gene: TRBV7-9
CDR3aa: CASSTPGQFSYEQYF
CDR3nt: TGTGCCAGCAGTACCCCGGGACAGTTCTCCTACGAGCAGTACTTC

d_gene: TRBD1
j_gene: TRBJ1-3
abundance: few
v_gene: TRBV7-3
CDR3aa: CASSRRGLMGNTIYF
CDR3nt: TGTGCCAGCAGCCGGAGGGGGCTTATGGGAAACACCATATATTTT

d_gene: TRBD1
j_gene: TRBJ1-3
abundance: many
v_gene: TRBV15
CDR3aa: CATSRDPVTGPGNTIYF
CDR3nt: TGTGCCACCAGCAGAGATCCCGTGACAGGGCCTGGAAACACCATATATTTT

d_gene: .
j_gene: TRBJ2-7
abundance: .
v_gene: TRBV7-2
CDR3aa: CASSSHNRDGGYEQYF
CDR3nt: TGTGCCAGCAGCTCGCACAACAGGGATGGAGGGTACGAGCAGTACTTC

d_gene: TRBD1
j_gene: TRBJ1-1
abundance: few
v_gene: TRBV20-1
CDR3aa: CSAAKQGMYTEAFF
CDR3nt: TGCAGTGCTGCTAAACAGGGGATGTACACTGAAGCTTTCTTT

d_gene: .
j_gene: TRBJ1-1
abundance: .
v_gene: TRBV7-2
CDR3aa: CASSSLPSMNTEAFF
CDR3nt: TGTGCCAGCAGCTCTTTACCCTCCATGAACACTGAAGCTTTCTTT

d_gene: .
j_gene: TRBJ2-3
abundance: .
v_gene: TRBV20-1
CDR3aa: CSASTSRTDTQYF
CDR3nt: TGCAGTGCTAGTACTAGTCGCACAGATACGCAGTATTTT

d_gene: TRBD1
j_gene: TRBJ1-6
abundance: .
v_gene: TRBV10-3
CDR3aa: CAISEGQDSLSPLHF
CDR3nt: TGTGCCATCAGTGAGGGACAGGACAGTTTATCACCCCTCCACTTT

d_gene: .
j_gene: TRBJ1-1
abundance: .
v_gene: TRBV7-8
CDR3aa: CASSLPDNTEALF
CDR3nt: TGTGCCAGCAGCTTACCAGATAACACTGAAGCTCTCTTT

d_gene: TRBD2
j_gene: TRBJ2-5
abundance: .
v_gene: TRBV7-2
CDR3aa: CASSFEGLAGGHQETQYF
CDR3nt: TGTGCCAGCAGCTTTGAGGGACTAGCGGGGGGCCACCAAGAGACCCAGTACTTC

d_gene: TRBD1
j_gene: TRBJ1-4
abundance: .
v_gene: TRBV2
CDR3aa: CASSAGTGGTNEKLFF
CDR3nt: TGTGCCAGCAGCGCCGGGACAGGGGGGACTAATGAAAAACTGTTTTTT

d_gene: .
j_gene: TRBJ1-1
abundance: .
v_gene: TRBV19
CDR3aa: CASSMQDGLNTEAFF
CDR3nt: TGTGCCAGTAGTATGCAGGACGGGCTGAACACTGAAGCTTTCTTT

d_gene: .
j_gene: TRBJ1-2
abundance: many
v_gene: TRBV2
CDR3aa: CASLQEDYGYTF
CDR3nt: TGTGCCAGCCTACAGGAGGACTATGGCTACACCTTC

d_gene: .
j_gene: TRBJ2-7
abundance: .
v_gene: TRBV29-1
CDR3aa: CSLAGTSYEQYF
CDR3nt: TGCAGCTTAGCTGGCACATCCTACGAGCAGTACTTC

d_gene: .
j_gene: TRBJ2-7
abundance: .
v_gene: TRBV10-3
CDR3aa: CAIGPGSYEQYF
CDR3nt: TGTGCCATCGGACCGGGCTCCTACGAGCAGTACTTC

d_gene: .
j_gene: TRBJ2-5
abundance: .
v_gene: TRBV20-1
CDR3aa: CSAEQGGLETQYF
CDR3nt: TGCAGTGCAGAGCAGGGCGGTCTGGAGACCCAGTACTTC